Shown below are 25 T cell receptor beta chains from a single sample sequenced in a study of shared clonotypes between healthy human individuals. Sequencing was performed with immunoSEQ multiplex PCR; in TCRdb, only in-frame clones are kept and a portion is missing. The sample lists millions of clones; 95% were seen once. The sample was naive CD4+ T cells sorted from blood. Subset described: CD45RA+ positively selected. The receptors derive from a man in his late teens or twenties in good health.

The gene calls are TRBV10-3 and TRBJ2-2; D may be TRBD1 or TRBD2 (5 bases each). V lost 3 bases and J lost 4, with 15 bases in between. Germline V gives CDR1 ENHRY, CDR2 SYGVKD. CDR3 length equals 16 residues. The CDR3 DNA follows: TGTGCCATCAGTGAAAGGGGACCCTCCTTCACCGGGGAGCTGTTTTTT. Amino acids: CAISERGPSFTGELFF.

This rearrangement joins TRBV5-1 to TRBJ1-1; the D gene is possibly TRBD1 (6 bases). The germline V gene has CDR1 SGHRS and CDR2 YFSETQ. V was trimmed by 0 bases and J by 4 bases, leaving 13 bases between them. The CDR3 consists of 15 residues. The CDR3 loop is CASSLAEGDSTEAFF. As DNA, the CDR3 is TGCGCCAGCAGCTTGGCCGAGGGGGATAGCACTGAAGCTTTCTTT.

This chain uses TRBV7-3 with TRBJ1-6, with 7 nucleotides matching TRBD1. V lost 5 bases to trimming and J lost 10 bases; unmatched junction nucleotides: 5. Germline lookup yields CDR1 SGHTA and CDR2 FQGTGA. The CDR3 covers 13 residues. CDR3 sequence reads: CASSVQGSSPLHF. DNA of the CDR3: TGTGCCAGCAGCGTACAGGGGAGCTCACCCCTCCACTTT. The whole variable domain, remainder taken from reference TRBV7-3 and TRBJ1-6, is GAGVSQTPSNKVTEKGKYVELRCDPISGHTALYWYRQSLGQGPEFLIYFQGTGAADDSGLPNDRFFAVRPEGSVSTLKIQRTERGDSAVYLCASSVQGSSPLHFGNGTRLTVT.

The J gene is TRBJ2-3, the V gene TRBV2, with a tentative D call TRBD1 (6 bases). The CDR3 loop spans 16 amino acids. V was trimmed by 3 bases and J by 2 bases, leaving 15 bases between them. CDR1 SNHLY and CDR2 FYNNEI come from the germline V gene. Here the CDR3 DNA reads TGTGCCAGCAGTGATGGGAGACGGACAGACACAGATACGCAGTATTTT. Amino acid sequence: CASSDGRRTDTDTQYF.

The V and J genes are TRBV29-1 and TRBJ1-2; 7 nucleotides match TRBD1. Germline loops: CDR1 SQVTM, CDR2 ANQGSEA. The CDR3 loop spans 16 amino acids. The V gene end was trimmed by 0 bases and the J gene end by 1 base; junction bases not matched to a gene: 8. CDR3 nucleotides: TGCAGCGTTGAAGATCGGGGATACAGGGGTAACTATGGCTACACCTTC. Translation gives CSVEDRGYRGNYGYTF. Using reference TRBV29-1 and TRBJ1-2 for the parts outside the CDR3, the full variable domain is SAVISQKPSRDICQRGTSLTIQCQVDSQVTMMFWYRQQPGQSLTLIATANQGSEATYESGFVIDKFPISRPNLTFSTLTVSNMSPEDSSIYLCSVEDRGYRGNYGYTFGSGTRLTVV.

V usage is TRBV5-1 and J usage is TRBJ2-7, with 10 bases aligning to TRBD2. This CDR3 has 14 residues. V shed 7 bases, J shed 5 bases, and the junction held 9 bases outside the gene matches. The germline V gene has CDR1 SGHRS and CDR2 YFSETQ. The CDR3: CASRPTSGLHEQYF. CDR3 nucleotide sequence: TGCGCCAGCCGCCCGACTAGCGGGCTCCACGAGCAGTACTTC.

This sequence joins TRBV11-2 and TRBJ2-4, with D unresolved. The CDR3 totals 11 residues. The germline V gene encodes CDR1 SGHAT and CDR2 FQNNGV. Trimming shortened V by 0 bases and J by 11 bases, and 5 bases separated the two germline ends. The CDR3 bases are TGTGCCAGCAGCTTAGATAGGGTTCAGTACTTC. Residues: CASSLDRVQYF.

The chain carries TRBV10-3 and TRBJ2-7, with 7 bases fitting TRBD1. The length of the CDR3 is 14 residues. Per the germline V gene, CDR1 is ENHRY and CDR2 is SYGVKD. The V segment lost 7 bases and the J segment 0 bases; nucleotides outside the gene matches: 6. The chain's CDR3 is CAITRTGSSYEQYF. The DNA for the CDR3 is TGTGCCATCACTCGGACAGGTTCCTCCTACGAGCAGTACTTC.

V and J are TRBV7-2 and TRBJ2-1; 9 nucleotides match TRBD1. CDR1 is SGHTA, CDR2 FQGNSA, per germline. The CDR3 extends over 17 amino acids. V shed 1 base and J 4 bases; nucleotides not matched to a gene: 8. For the CDR3, the DNA is TGTGCCAGCAGCTTAGGGGCGTCGGGACAGGGTTACAATGAGCAGTTCTTC. It codes for CASSLGASGQGYNEQFF.

The V gene is TRBV15, the J gene TRBJ1-5; 9 bases map to TRBD1. J lost 3 bases, V lost 5 bases, and 8 bases had no gene match. The CDR3 is 16 amino acids. Germline CDR1 LNHNV, CDR2 YYDKDF (reference sequence). The CDR3 loop reads CATSAPGQGFNQPQHF. Written as DNA, the CDR3 is TGTGCCACCAGCGCCCCGGGACAGGGCTTCAATCAGCCCCAGCATTTT.

The chain couples TRBV2 to TRBJ2-5; no reliable D call. The V gene's germline CDR1 is SNHLY and CDR2 FYNNEI. CDR3 length: 14 residues. Between the trimmed V and J ends, which lost 6 bases and 5 bases, there was a span of 16 bases. The CDR3 protein is CASRTTGAPETQYF. The CDR3 region has the DNA TGTGCCAGCAGGACGACTGGAGCTCCGGAGACCCAGTACTTC.

The chain joins TRBV2 to TRBJ2-7, with 8 bases fitting TRBD2. The V segment lost 3 bases and the J segment 0 bases; nucleotides outside the gene matches: 7. Per germline, CDR1 SNHLY and CDR2 FYNNEI. The CDR3 loop spans 16 amino acids. CDR3: CASSDPGGKSSYEQYF. The CDR3 nucleotides are TGTGCCAGCAGTGATCCGGGGGGGAAAAGCTCCTACGAGCAGTACTTC.

The chain joins TRBV5-1 to TRBJ2-3; a possible D gene is TRBD2 (6 bases). V shed 7 bases and J shed 0 bases, with 12 bases lying between them. The CDR3 sequence is 14 residues long. Looked up from germline, CDR1 is SGHRS and CDR2 is YFSETQ. CDR3 nucleotides: TGCGCCAGCGCGGAGGGTACTAGCACAGATACGCAGTATTTT. This translates into CASAEGTSTDTQYF.

The gene calls are TRBV10-3 and TRBJ2-5; a possible D gene is TRBD1 (7 bases). Germline CDR1 is ENHRY and CDR2 is SYGVKD. This CDR3 region has 15 residues. Trimming pared 0 bases from V and 4 bases from J, leaving 12 bases between. This chain's CDR3 is CAISESRQGGETQYF. CDR3 bases: TGTGCCATCAGTGAGTCTCGACAGGGAGGAGAGACCCAGTACTTC.

As for this clone: The same CDR3 is also encoded by other DNA sequences in this sample. This chain links TRBV7-2 with TRBJ1-2, with D possibly matching TRBD1 (5 bases). The CDR3 totals 12 residues. Trimming left V 5 bases short and J 4 bases short, with 8 bases between. Germline V gene data show CDR1 as SGHTA and CDR2 as FQGNSA. CDR3 sequence: CASSQQGYGYTF. The DNA of the CDR3 is TGTGCCAGCAGCCAGCAGGGCTATGGCTACACCTTC.

The chain employs TRBV10-3 and TRBJ2-4; TRBD1 might be the D (5 bases). Trimming removed 2 bases at V and 8 bases at J, with 13 bases between. Germline loops: CDR1 ENHRY, CDR2 SYGVKD. This CDR3 has 14 residues. The CDR3 is CAISEIRQGDIQYF. CDR3 nucleotides: TGTGCCATCAGTGAGATTCGACAAGGGGACATTCAGTACTTC.

This clone was found once. The J gene is TRBJ1-5, the V gene TRBV6-1; TRBD1 matches 10 bases. The CDR3 has 14 amino acids. V gave up 5 bases and J gave up 6 bases; unmatched junction bases: 4. Germline CDR1 MNHNS, CDR2 SASEGT. The CDR3 DNA follows: TGTGCCAGCAGTCCCGGGACAGGGGTTCAGCCCCAGCATTTT. Translated: CASSPGTGVQPQHF.

This chain connects TRBV30 to TRBJ1-1; no definite D call. V was trimmed by 2 bases and J by 0 bases, leaving 10 bases between them. This CDR3 region has 14 residues. CDR1 is GTSNPN and CDR2 is SVGIG in the germline V gene (reference sequence). The CDR3 reads CAWSTARLNTEAFF. For the CDR3, the DNA is TGTGCCTGGAGTACAGCCAGACTGAACACTGAAGCTTTCTTT.

V usage is TRBV7-9 and J usage is TRBJ2-7, with 11 bases aligning to TRBD1. V dropped 5 bases and J dropped 4; count of bases not matched to a gene: 7. Germline CDR1 is SEHNR and CDR2 is FQNEAQ (reference sequence). The CDR3 loop spans 15 amino acids. The CDR3 spells CASSDGQGARYEQYF. The CDR3 nucleotides read TGTGCCAGCAGCGACGGACAGGGGGCTCGATACGAGCAGTACTTC. Using reference TRBV7-9 and TRBJ2-7 for the parts outside the CDR3, the full variable domain is DTGVSQNPRHKITKRGQNVTFRCDPISEHNRLYWYRQTLGQGPEFLTYFQNEAQLEKSRLLSDRFSAERPKGSFSTLEIQRTEQGDSAMYLCASSDGQGARYEQYFGPGTRLTVT.

A note on this clone: At one end, the junction sequence differs from germline, possibly due to a read error. V gene TRBV20-1 combines with J gene TRBJ2-5; 9 nucleotides align to TRBD1. The length of the CDR3 is 11 residues. Germline V gene data show CDR1 as DFQATT and CDR2 as SNEGSKA (reference sequence). CDR3 residues: CSAIILGTGNF. CDR3 nucleotide sequence: TGCAGTGCTATAATTTTAGGGACAGGGAACTTC.

The chain joins TRBV19 to TRBJ2-1; D tentatively reads TRBD1 or TRBD2 (5 bases each). From germline, CDR1 is LNHDA and CDR2 SQIVND (reference sequence). Deletions cut 2 bases from V and 2 bases from J, with 10 bases between. The CDR3 length is 15 residues. The CDR3 reads CASSIYPGPYNEQFF. Written as DNA, the CDR3 is TGTGCCAGTAGTATATACCCGGGGCCCTACAATGAGCAGTTCTTC.

V gene TRBV2 combines with J gene TRBJ2-3; D ambiguous. Trimming took off 11 bases at V and 1 base at J, with 10 bases between the two ends. Germline V gives CDR1 SNHLY, CDR2 FYNNEI. There are 12 residues in the CDR3. This CDR3 is CALGSGTDTQYF. The CDR3 DNA is TGTGCCCTTGGGTCAGGCACAGATACGCAGTATTTT. Drawing the rest from reference TRBV2 and TRBJ2-3, the complete variable domain is EPEVTQTPSHQVTQMGQEVILRCVPISNHLYFYWYRQILGQKVEFLVSFYNNEISEKSEIFDDQFSVERPDGSNFTLKIRSTKLEDSAMYFCALGSGTDTQYFGPGTRLTVL.

Remarks on this clone: This same CDR3 is encoded by further DNA sequences in the sample. The chain carries TRBV6-5 and TRBJ2-3, with D possibly matching TRBD2 (5 bases). V was trimmed by 6 bases and J by 2 bases, leaving 12 bases between them. Germline values: CDR1 MNHEY, CDR2 SVGAGI. The CDR3 loop spans 14 amino acids. In DNA, the CDR3 is TGTGCCAGCAGCCGCGGACTTTCCACAGATACGCAGTATTTT. Translating gives CASSRGLSTDTQYF.

The chain links TRBV6-1 to TRBJ2-7, with 10 bases matching TRBD1. The V and J ends lost 8 bases and 0 bases, in that order; junction bases with no gene match: 4. CDR1 and CDR2 (germline): MNHNS, SASEGT. The CDR3 has 14 amino acids. CDR3 DNA: TGTGCCAGCCGGACAGGGGGGAACTCCTACGAGCAGTACTTC. This encodes CASRTGGNSYEQYF.

V usage is TRBV29-1 and J usage is TRBJ1-2; unclear D gene. CDR1 SQVTM and CDR2 ANQGSEA come from the germline V gene. The CDR3 covers 11 residues. Trimming pared 1 base from V and 8 bases from J, leaving 8 bases between. The CDR3 sequence is CSVEVPWGYTF. As DNA, the CDR3 is TGCAGCGTTGAAGTACCGTGGGGCTACACCTTC.